The 9 T cell receptor beta chains reported below all come from one sample, sequenced in a study of human T cells and chemical hapten exposure (dated by TCRdb to 2020 to 2023). Library preparation used RACE. TCRdb lists the instrument as NextSeq 500. In TCRdb, the public reads were trimmed at Q25 with fastp and aligned with MiXCR, with productive beta chains retained. Rows with a matching CDR3 protein are joined into one entry that keeps the most common DNA and genes. In this sample the table shows 150,000 to 200,000 distinct CDR3 sequences, 13% to 15% of which occur a single time. Less than 2% of the sample belongs to the ten largest clones. Taken with the paper, the label for time point translates to: patch test 1, 2 weeks after DPC sensitization. The sample's treatment or condition, from its label and the paper: therapeutic diphenylcyclopropenone sensitization with weekly scalp DPC. The sample was whole blood, taken in connection with sensitization to the hapten diphenylcyclopropenone (DPC). These receptors originate from a woman in her twenties or thirties with alopecia areata. Some clones in this sample may be carry-over from other donors' samples.

The table lists this clonotype with a few counts. The chain employs TRBV7-2 and TRBJ2-5, with D hard to call. The CDR3 covers 13 residues. Trimming cost V 2 bases and J 1 base, with 5 bases left between them. Germline V gives CDR1 SGHTA, CDR2 FQGNSA. DNA for the CDR3: TGTGCCAGCAGCTTAATCCCCCAAGAGACCCAGTACTTC. Protein product: CASSLIPQETQYF.

This clonotype has at least ten counts. At one end, the junction sequence differs from germline, possibly due to a read error. This rearrangement joins TRBV12-3 or TRBV12-4 to TRBJ2-2; the match to TRBD2 covers 9 bases. The CDR3 has 15 amino acids. The CDR3 DNA sequence: TGTGCCAGCAGCTTAGGGCTAGCGGGGACCGGGGAGCTGTTTTTT. Translating it yields CASSLGLAGTGELFF.

The V and J genes are TRBV7-2 and TRBJ2-7, with 13 nucleotides matching TRBD2. The ends lost 4 bases at V and 13 bases at J; junction bases unmatched: 13. In germline, CDR1 is SGHTA, CDR2 FQGNSA. The CDR3 has 15 residues. The CDR3 nucleotides read TGTGCCAGCAGCTACCCGTCCGGGACTAGCGGGAAAAGTTACTTC. It translates to CASSYPSGTSGKSYF.

This clonotype was seen ten or more times. The V gene is TRBV20-1, the J gene TRBJ1-4; maybe TRBD1 (6 bases). Germline V CDR1 and CDR2: DFQATT, SNEGSKA (reference sequence). The CDR3 extends over 13 amino acids. V dropped 1 base and J dropped 7 bases, with 10 bases sitting between them. CDR3 sequence (DNA): TGCAGTGCTAGAGTCCAGGGGAGTGAAAAACTGTTTTTT. It codes for CSARVQGSEKLFF.

This clonotype was seen only a few times. This sequence joins TRBV6-5 and TRBJ1-1, with D unresolved. V was shortened by 0 bases and J by 11 bases, with 13 bases between the two germline ends. CDR3 length: 13 residues. Germline values: CDR1 MNHEY, CDR2 SVGAGI. The CDR3: CASSYSGEETAFF. CDR3 nucleotide sequence: TGTGCCAGCAGTTACTCCGGAGAGGAGACCGCTTTCTTT.

This clonotype was counted a single time. The rearrangement uses TRBV6-5 and TRBJ2-6; perhaps TRBD2 as D (6 bases). The germline CDR1 and CDR2 sequences are MNHEY and SVGAGI. The CDR3 is 16 residues long. The V end was cut by 6 bases, the J end by 1 base, with 13 bases between. For the CDR3, the DNA is TGTGCCAGCAGCTCCGGACTATTATCTGGGGCCAACGTCCTGACTTTC. It codes for CASSSGLLSGANVLTF.

V and J are TRBV2 and TRBJ1-4; D remains ambiguous. The germline V gene has CDR1 SNHLY and CDR2 FYNNEI. Trimming shortened V by 10 bases and J by 3 bases, and 18 bases separated the two germline ends. This CDR3 is built from 15 residues. The CDR3 protein is CATHRSEASNEKLFF. The CDR3 DNA reads as TGTGCCACCCATCGATCGGAGGCGTCTAATGAAAAACTGTTTTTT. The variable domain in full, completed from reference TRBV2 and TRBJ1-4, reads EPEVTQTPSHQVTQMGQEVILRCVPISNHLYFYWYRQILGQKVEFLVSFYNNEISEKSEIFDDQFSVERPDGSNFTLKIRSTKLEDSAMYFCATHRSEASNEKLFFGSGTQLSVL.

This clonotype was detected ten times or more. The genes are TRBV19 and TRBJ1-5; a weak D match, TRBD1 (5 bases). The CDR3 consists of 16 residues. The V gene lost 6 bases and the J gene lost 5 bases, with 20 bases spanning the gap. Germline CDR1 and CDR2: LNHDA and SQIVND (reference sequence). The CDR3 region is CASSPWEGQAYQPQHF. CDR3 nucleotide sequence: TGTGCCAGTAGCCCATGGGAGGGGCAAGCCTATCAGCCCCAGCATTTT.

Many counts were recorded for this clonotype. The V and J genes are TRBV29-1 and TRBJ2-1, with D unclear. The ends were cut back, 7 bases at V and 6 bases at J, with 7 bases in the middle. Per germline, CDR1 SQVTM and CDR2 ANQGSEA. The CDR3 length is 10 residues. Written as DNA, the CDR3 is TGCAGCGCCCGCAGCAATGAGCAGTTCTTC. Translation gives CSARSNEQFF.